The clone carrying this T cell receptor (beta chain) was detected only a few times. The antigen remains undetermined. Preparation of TCR beta libraries was done by quantitative 5'-RACE with molecular barcodes. MiXCR, applied by TCRdb to the 5' RACE reads, yields one record per CDR3 protein. The repertoire holds under 120,000 distinct CDR3 sequences, with 24% as singletons. This entry is derived from a study of CD8 T cells in ankylosing spondylitis. Overall study results and limits: Some of the motif variants had earlier been found in reactive arthritis patients' fluid and blood. Enrichment of disease-linked clones was reportedly significant in matched ankylosing spondylitis synovial fluid.

The CDR3 is 13 residues long. V shed 5 bases, J shed 4 bases, and the junction held 4 bases outside the gene matches. From germline, CDR1 is SQVTM and CDR2 ANQGSEA. The sequence was collected from a male donor with ankylosing spondylitis. The V call is TRBV29-1, the J call TRBJ1-5, with TRBD1 matching over 8 bases. Sequenced: synovial fluid, either unsorted or a sorted T cell fraction (not recorded which). This CDR3 reads CSVSQGGNQPQHF. The CDR3 nucleotides are TGCAGCGTTTCACAGGGGGGAAATCAGCCCCAGCATTTT.